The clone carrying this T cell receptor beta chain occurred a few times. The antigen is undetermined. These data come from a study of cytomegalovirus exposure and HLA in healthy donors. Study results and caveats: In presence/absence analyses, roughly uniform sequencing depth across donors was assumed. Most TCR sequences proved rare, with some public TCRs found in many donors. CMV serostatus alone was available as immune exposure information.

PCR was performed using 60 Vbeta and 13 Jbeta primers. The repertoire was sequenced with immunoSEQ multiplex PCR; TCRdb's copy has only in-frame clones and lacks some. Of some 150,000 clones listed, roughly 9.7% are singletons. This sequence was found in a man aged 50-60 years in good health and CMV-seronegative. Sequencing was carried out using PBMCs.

This CDR3 reads CASNVGTSGRGEQFF. CDR3 sequence (DNA): TGCGCCAGCAATGTAGGGACTAGCGGGAGGGGTGAGCAGTTCTTC. The chain employs TRBV5-1 and TRBJ2-1; 16 bases agree with TRBD2. The length of the CDR3 is 15 residues. Germline CDR1 and CDR2: SGHRS and YFSETQ. The J segment lost 9 bases and the V segment lost 6 bases, leaving 6 bases of the junction unmatched.